One and the same sample provided the 9 T cell receptor beta chains below, sequenced in a study of response to subunit inactivated influenza vaccine. Each CDR3 protein gets one entry after TCRdb re-called the RT-PCR reads with MiXCR. This table has approximately 250,000 distinct CDR3 sequences, more than 9% appearing once. The sample was non-naive T cells sorted from PBMCs, taken approximately 15 days before vaccination. The receptor set was obtained from a man aged 50 or older who received an inactivated influenza vaccine.

This clonotype appeared a few times. This chain links TRBV7-2 with TRBJ2-7; 9 bases align to TRBD1. Per germline, CDR1 SGHTA and CDR2 FQGNSA. The CDR3 extends over 13 amino acids. V lost 11 bases to trimming and J lost 6 bases; unmatched junction nucleotides: 11. The CDR3 protein is CAPLGTGFFEQYF. In DNA form, the CDR3 reads TGTGCCCCCCTAGGGACAGGGTTTTTCGAGCAGTACTTC.

V usage is TRBV3-1 and J usage is TRBJ2-5; a weak D match, TRBD2 (6 bases). The CDR3 runs 14 residues. Germline V gene data show CDR1 as LGHDT and CDR2 as YNNKEL (reference sequence). V was cut by 6 bases and J by 2 bases, with 13 bases left in between. The CDR3 region has the DNA TGTGCCAGCAGAGCTCGGGACTCACAAGAGACCCAGTACTTC. It specifies CASRARDSQETQYF.

This clonotype came up many times. The CDR3: CASSSQGQGSLAKNIQYF. CDR3 DNA sequence: TGTGCCAGCAGCTCGCAGGGACAGGGAAGCCTAGCCAAAAACATTCAGTACTTC. This chain joins TRBV11-2 and TRBJ2-4, with 9 positions matching TRBD1. This CDR3 spans 18 amino acids. With 4 bases clipped from V and 0 bases from J, the junction kept 10 bases outside the gene matches. Germline CDR1 SGHAT, CDR2 FQNNGV. Supplemented by reference TRBV11-2 and TRBJ2-4, the full variable domain reads EAGVAQSPRYKIIEKRQSVAFWCNPISGHATLYWYQQILGQGPKLLIQFQNNGVVDDSQLPKDRFSAERLKGVDSTLKIQPAKLEDSAVYLCASSSQGQGSLAKNIQYFGAGTRLSVL.

J is TRBJ1-1 and V is TRBV18, with no clear D. Per the germline V gene, CDR1 is KGHSH and CDR2 is LQKENI. The V end was cut by 3 bases, the J end by 1 base, with 6 bases between. CDR3 size: 13 residues. CDR3 protein: CASSPTKNTEAFF. In nucleotides, the CDR3 is TGTGCCAGCTCACCCACTAAGAACACTGAAGCTTTCTTT.

The rearrangement links TRBV6-1 to TRBJ2-2, with a tentative D call TRBD1 (6 bases). V shed 7 bases and J shed 3 bases, with 21 bases lying between them. This CDR3 has 17 amino acids. Per the germline V gene, CDR1 is MNHNS and CDR2 is SASEGT. For the CDR3, the DNA is TGTGCCAGCACTGGCAGGGGCATGGGTTTCGACACCGGGGAGCTGTTTTTT. It encodes CASTGRGMGFDTGELFF.

This clonotype was picked up a small number of times. V usage is TRBV7-9 and J usage is TRBJ1-4; 8 nucleotides line up with TRBD1. Germline CDR1 is SEHNR and CDR2 is FQNEAQ (reference sequence). V lost 6 bases, J lost 7 bases, and 7 bases stayed unmatched. This CDR3 region has 14 residues. Here the CDR3 DNA reads TGTGCCAGCAGTTCAGGGGGCCCGGTTGAAAAACTGTTTTTT. Translating gives CASSSGGPVEKLFF.

V gene TRBV27 combines with J gene TRBJ2-3; 10 bases are shared with TRBD2. The CDR3 sequence is 15 residues long. CDR1 MNHEY and CDR2 SMNVEV come from the germline V gene (reference sequence). V was clipped by 6 bases and J by 1 base; unmatched bases: 4. The CDR3 DNA reads as TGTGCCAGCAGAAGCGGGGGGGCAGGCACAGATACGCAGTATTTT. Its protein is CASRSGGAGTDTQYF.

This clonotype came up a few times. This chain links TRBV25-1 with TRBJ1-2; D not resolved. Germline-derived CDR1 and CDR2 are MGHDK and SYGVNS. V lost 7 bases and J lost 4, with 13 bases in between. This CDR3 spans 13 amino acids. CDR3 loop: CASTAGGIYGYTF. Written as DNA, the CDR3 is TGTGCCAGCACCGCGGGAGGTATCTATGGCTACACCTTC.

V and J are TRBV6-2 or TRBV6-3 and TRBJ1-5, with 9 nucleotides matching TRBD1. CDR3 size: 22 residues. The V segment lost 8 bases and the J segment 0 bases; nucleotides outside the gene matches: 26. CDR1 MNHEY and CDR2 SVGEGT come from the germline V gene. CDR3 nucleotide sequence: TGTGCCAGCGGGAATCGGGGGACAGGGCTAATCAGCCTGGCCGTTAGCAATCAGCCCCAGCATTTT. Protein: CASGNRGTGLISLAVSNQPQHF.